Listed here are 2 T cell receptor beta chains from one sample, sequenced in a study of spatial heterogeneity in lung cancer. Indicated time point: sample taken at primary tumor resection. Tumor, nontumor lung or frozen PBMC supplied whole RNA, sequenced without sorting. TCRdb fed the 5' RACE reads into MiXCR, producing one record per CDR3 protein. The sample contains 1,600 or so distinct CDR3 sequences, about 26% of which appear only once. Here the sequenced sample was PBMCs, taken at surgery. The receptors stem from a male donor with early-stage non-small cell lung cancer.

The CDR3: CASSQAAQGSGELFF. CDR3 in DNA: TGTGCCAGCAGCCAGGCCGCGCAGGGGTCCGGGGAGCTGTTTTTT. The chain couples TRBV14 to TRBJ2-2; perhaps TRBD1 as D (6 bases). Per the germline V gene, CDR1 is SGHDN and CDR2 is FVKESK. The CDR3 runs to 15 residues. With 3 bases removed from V and 6 bases from J, the gap between germline ends came to 14 bases.

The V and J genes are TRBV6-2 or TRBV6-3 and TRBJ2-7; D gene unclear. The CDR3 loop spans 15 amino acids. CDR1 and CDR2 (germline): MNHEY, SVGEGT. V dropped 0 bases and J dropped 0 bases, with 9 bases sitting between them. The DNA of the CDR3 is TGTGCCAGCAGTTACTCCCTGGGAAGCTCCTACGAGCAGTACTTC. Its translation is CASSYSLGSSYEQYF.